Sequencing of this TCR beta chain was carried out in a study of blood T cell repertoires in COVID-19. Turning to the study itself: Researchers got acute and convalescent COVID-19 samples from the United States, Italy and Spain. The analysed material was cDNA or gDNA that came from T cells, B-cell-depleted T cells, or PBMCs.

Those enrolled in Seattle joined during active infection and were followed longitudinally afterward. Trimming removed 4 bases at V and 4 bases at J, with 7 bases between. In germline, CDR1 is MNHEY, CDR2 SVGAGI. The CDR3 covers 12 residues. Authors' analysis steps: It was from reference gene primer amplification that nucleated cell counts were estimated. Assay: immunoSEQ multiplex PCR; the TCRdb copy retains only in-frame clones and omits some. D and trimming come from the DNA, and the V and J calls and clone size come from that table. This sample carries approximately 240,000 clones, 75% to 85% of them seen once, and the ten largest clones take over 1%.

Sequencing input: peripheral blood. The sequence came from a woman aged 25 to 39 with COVID-19, enrolled during active disease. The chain recombines TRBV6-5 with TRBJ1-2, with no clear D. Written as DNA, the CDR3 is TGTGCCAGCAGTTCGACTGTCTATGGCTACACCTTC. Amino acid sequence: CASSSTVYGYTF.